The next 24 T cell receptor beta chains were all read from a single sample in a study of blood T cell repertoires in COVID-19 (TCRdb year 2020). Library preparation was by the immunoSEQ multiplex PCR assay. The table was pulled from immuneACCESS by TCRdb, which kept in-frame rearrangements only. Such tables lose some clones; where checked, under half of the loss comes from unresolved V genes, and the rest has no known cause. The sample records tens of thousands of clones, about 84% of which are singletons. Of the sample, 1.8% is held by the ten largest clones. Sequenced: peripheral blood. Every receptor here comes from a woman in her fifties or sixties with acute or convalescent COVID-19.

The CDR3 loop is CASSRSNSPLHF. In DNA form, the CDR3 reads TGTGCCAGTAGTCGTAGTAATTCACCCCTCCACTTT. The chain couples TRBV19 to TRBJ1-6; D is unresolved. The CDR3 is 12 amino acids. Germline values: CDR1 LNHDA, CDR2 SQIVND (reference sequence). V shed 5 bases and J shed 6 bases, with 5 bases lying between them.

Only a few counts were recorded for this clone. This chain joins TRBV6-5 and TRBJ2-1; TRBD2 matches 14 bases. Trimming at V came to 6 bases and at J to 7 bases, leaving 5 bases not matched to a gene. Germline V gives CDR1 MNHEY, CDR2 SVGAGI. The CDR3 extends over 15 amino acids. In DNA form, the CDR3 reads TGTGCCAGCAGCCCAGGACTAGCGGGAGGAAATGAGCAGTTCTTC. Protein: CASSPGLAGGNEQFF.

The rearrangement uses TRBV3-1 (or the pseudogene TRBV3-2) and TRBJ1-5; maybe TRBD1 (5 bases). Germline V CDR1 and CDR2: LGHDT, YNNKEL (reference sequence). The CDR3 runs 13 residues. Trimming removed 1 base at V and 7 bases at J, with 8 bases between. The CDR3 loop is CASSQAQGQPQHF. The CDR3 nucleotides are TGTGCCAGCAGCCAAGCTCAGGGACAGCCCCAGCATTTT.

The V gene is TRBV5-4, the J gene TRBJ1-6; 8 positions match TRBD1. The ends lost 4 bases at V and 9 bases at J; junction bases unmatched: 6. The CDR3 consists of 14 residues. Germline-derived CDR1 and CDR2 are SGHNT and YYREEE (reference sequence). DNA of the CDR3: TGTGCCAGCAGCCCGGGGACAGGCCCTTCACCCCTCCACTTT. Translation: CASSPGTGPSPLHF.

This clone was observed a handful of times. The chain links TRBV7-9 to TRBJ1-4; D gene ambiguous. The V gene lost 1 base and the J gene lost 5 bases, with 11 bases spanning the gap. Per germline, CDR1 SEHNR and CDR2 FQNEAQ (reference sequence). The CDR3 is made up of 15 amino acids. CDR3 amino acids: CASSLDAGRNEKLFF. The DNA for the CDR3 is TGTGCCAGCAGCTTAGATGCAGGTAGAAATGAAAAACTGTTTTTT.

V gene TRBV5-5 combines with J gene TRBJ2-1; D possibly corresponds to TRBD1 (5 bases). The CDR3 totals 17 residues. Trimming took off 4 bases at V and 2 bases at J, with 19 bases between the two ends. Looked up from germline, CDR1 is SGHKS and CDR2 is YYEKEE (reference sequence). DNA of the CDR3: TGTGCCAGCAGCAACCCGGTAAGGGGCGACCCCTACAATGAGCAGTTCTTC. As protein: CASSNPVRGDPYNEQFF. Drawing the rest from reference TRBV5-5 and TRBJ2-1, the complete variable domain is DAGVTQSPTHLIKTRGQQVTLRCSPISGHKSVSWYQQVLGQGPQFIFQYYEKEERGRGNFPDRFSARQFPNYSSELNVNALLLGDSALYLCASSNPVRGDPYNEQFFGPGTRLTVL.

V is TRBV3-1 (or the pseudogene TRBV3-2) and J is TRBJ1-2; no reliable D call. Per the germline V gene, CDR1 is LGHDT and CDR2 is YNNKEL (reference sequence). This CDR3 has 15 residues. The V gene lost 0 bases and the J gene lost 6 bases, with 14 bases spanning the gap. The CDR3 protein is CASSQEAGLGNGYTF. The DNA for the CDR3 is TGTGCCAGCAGCCAAGAGGCGGGCTTGGGTAATGGCTACACCTTC.

The V gene is TRBV19, the J gene TRBJ1-1; no clear D gene. The CDR3 has 16 residues. CDR1 and CDR2 (germline): LNHDA, SQIVND (reference sequence). Trimming pared 7 bases from V and 0 bases from J, leaving 18 bases between. The CDR3 region is CASKPRGQFMNTEAFF. As DNA, the CDR3 is TGTGCCAGTAAGCCTCGCGGGCAGTTCATGAACACTGAAGCTTTCTTT.

The V gene is TRBV6-2 or TRBV6-3, the J gene TRBJ2-7; TRBD1 agrees at 9 bases. V lost 0 bases, J lost 5 bases, and 8 bases stayed unmatched. Germline-derived CDR1 and CDR2 are MNHEY and SVGEGT. The CDR3 contains 16 residues. CDR3 coding DNA: TGTGCCAGCAGTTACTCGACGGGACAGGGAAGCGACGAGCAGTACTTC. Translating gives CASSYSTGQGSDEQYF.

The rearrangement joins TRBV7-6 to TRBJ2-3; 7 bases align to TRBD2. The CDR3 has 16 residues. Germline CDR1 SGHVS, CDR2 FNYEAQ. J gave up 0 bases and V 3 bases, and 6 bases lay outside the gene matches. CDR3 in DNA: TGTGCCAGCAGCTTGCTAGCGGTTACCAGCACAGATACGCAGTATTTT. As protein: CASSLLAVTSTDTQYF. Using reference TRBV7-6 and TRBJ2-3 for the parts outside the CDR3, the full variable domain is GAGVSQSPRYKVTKRGQDVALRCDPISGHVSLYWYRQALGQGPEFLTYFNYEAQQDKSGLPNDRFSAERPEGSISTLTIQRTEQRDSAMYRCASSLLAVTSTDTQYFGPGTRLTVL.

The chain uses TRBV4-1 and TRBJ1-2; D perhaps matches TRBD1 (6 bases). Trimming pared 4 bases from V and 4 bases from J, leaving 13 bases between. CDR1 is MGHRA and CDR2 is YSYEKL in the germline V gene. This CDR3 has 14 residues. CDR3 in DNA: TGCGCCAGCAGCCGATCTCAGGGGATCTATGGCTACACCTTC. Its translation is CASSRSQGIYGYTF.

The rearrangement uses TRBV28 and TRBJ2-7; unclear D gene. The germline V and J ends were trimmed by 3 bases and 1 base, with 7 bases remaining between them. Germline assignment: CDR1 MDHEN and CDR2 SYDVKM. The CDR3 covers 13 residues. CDR3 DNA sequence: TGTGCCAGCAGTTTCGCAGGTTCCTACGAGCAGTACTTC. Its protein product is CASSFAGSYEQYF.

This chain connects TRBV5-1 to TRBJ2-7, with 8 positions matching TRBD1. J lost 4 bases, V lost 2 bases, and 8 bases had no gene match. Germline CDR1 SGHRS, CDR2 YFSETQ. This CDR3 contains 15 residues. CDR3 nucleotide sequence: TGCGCCAGCAGCTTCCAAGACAGGGGTGTATACGAGCAGTACTTC. It specifies CASSFQDRGVYEQYF.

The chain joins TRBV6-5 to TRBJ2-7, with D possibly matching TRBD1 (6 bases). CDR1 MNHEY and CDR2 SVGAGI come from the germline V gene. The germline V and J ends were trimmed by 9 bases and 7 bases, with 16 bases remaining between them. CDR3 length: 12 amino acids. DNA for the CDR3: TGTGCCAGTCCGGGAAAAAGGGGGGAGCAGTACTTC. It translates to CASPGKRGEQYF.

The chain employs TRBV6-5 and TRBJ2-7, with 9 bases fitting TRBD1. V lost 6 bases, J lost 6 bases, and 12 bases stayed unmatched. CDR1 is MNHEY and CDR2 is SVGAGI in the germline V gene. CDR3 size: 15 residues. CDR3 region: CASRRGGTGLTEQYF. The CDR3 DNA is TGTGCCAGCAGGAGGGGGGGGACAGGGCTGACCGAGCAGTACTTC.

The chain couples TRBV18 to TRBJ2-6; TRBD1 matches 10 bases. Unmatched junction bases numbered 5, after V lost 3 bases and J lost 0 bases. CDR3 length equals 18 residues. From germline, CDR1 is KGHSH and CDR2 LQKENI. This CDR3 reads CASSPRTGGGSGANVLTF. Written as DNA, the CDR3 is TGTGCCAGCTCACCCCGGACAGGGGGAGGCTCTGGGGCCAACGTCCTGACTTTC.

The chain couples TRBV18 to TRBJ1-4; D remains unclear. The V end was cut by 5 bases, the J end by 4 bases, with 14 bases between. CDR3 length equals 15 residues. Germline V gene lookup returns CDR1 KGHSH and CDR2 LQKENI. The CDR3 DNA is TGTGCCAGCTCATCCTCCCGGGGTAGTAATGAAAAACTGTTTTTT. Protein sequence: CASSSSRGSNEKLFF.

The gene calls are TRBV14 and TRBJ2-7, with D possibly TRBD1 on 5 matching bases. This CDR3 region has 16 residues. The ends were cut back, 0 bases at V and 1 base at J, with 13 bases in the middle. Germline assignment: CDR1 SGHDN and CDR2 FVKESK. CDR3 bases: TGTGCCAGCAGCCAAGATTATGGGGCCGGATCCTACGAGCAGTACTTC. Protein sequence: CASSQDYGAGSYEQYF.

The genes are TRBV3-1 (or the pseudogene TRBV3-2) and TRBJ1-4; D is uncertain. From germline, CDR1 is LGHDT and CDR2 YNNKEL (reference sequence). Trimming removed 3 bases from V and 8 bases from J, with 10 bases in between. The CDR3 totals 13 residues. The CDR3 DNA sequence: TGTGCCAGCAGCCAGATATCAGGCGAAAAACTGTTTTTT. It is translated as CASSQISGEKLFF.

This chain connects TRBV6-5 to TRBJ1-1; D not certain. Trimming took off 4 bases at V and 4 bases at J, with 16 bases between the two ends. The length of the CDR3 is 15 residues. Germline values: CDR1 MNHEY, CDR2 SVGAGI. The CDR3 sequence: CASSSRVGGGTEAFF. The CDR3 DNA is TGTGCCAGCAGTTCCCGGGTCGGTGGAGGCACTGAAGCTTTCTTT.

V usage is TRBV7-3 and J usage is TRBJ2-2, with D perhaps matching TRBD1 (5 bases). CDR1 and CDR2 from the germline V gene are SGHTA and FQGTGA. Deletions cut 0 bases from V and 4 bases from J, with 15 bases between. The CDR3 runs 17 residues. The CDR3 coding sequence is TGTGCCAGCAGCTTAACTCTCCAGACAGCAGTCACCGGGGAGCTGTTTTTT. Its protein product is CASSLTLQTAVTGELFF.

This chain connects TRBV19 to TRBJ1-6; 9 bases are shared with TRBD1. The germline V gene has CDR1 LNHDA and CDR2 SQIVND (reference sequence). The CDR3 consists of 14 residues. V lost 4 bases and J lost 8; bases outside the gene matches: 3. CDR3 DNA: TGTGCCAGTAGTAGGGACAGGGCGGATTCACCCCTCCACTTT. Amino acid sequence: CASSRDRADSPLHF. The full variable domain, with the rest looked up from reference TRBV19 and TRBJ1-6, is DGGITQSPKYLFRKEGQNVTLSCEQNLNHDAMYWYRQDPGQGLRLIYYSQIVNDFQKGDIAEGYSVSREKKESFPLTVTSAQKNPTAFYLCASSRDRADSPLHFGNGTRLTVT.

The genes are TRBV19 and TRBJ2-7; TRBD2 is a possible D gene (5 bases). Germline values: CDR1 LNHDA, CDR2 SQIVND (reference sequence). This CDR3 is 16 amino acids long. Trimming took 0 bases from V and 2 from J, leaving 14 bases between them. The CDR3 DNA follows: TGTGCCAGTAGTATAGATCTCGGCGGGCCTACCTACGAGCAGTACTTC. It translates to CASSIDLGGPTYEQYF.

The rearrangement links TRBV29-1 to TRBJ2-5; 8 bases align to TRBD2. Looked up from germline, CDR1 is SQVTM and CDR2 is ANQGSEA. V shed 1 base, J shed 2 bases, and the junction held 3 bases outside the gene matches. The CDR3 totals 14 residues. This chain's CDR3 is CSVEGGGGQETQYF. CDR3 nucleotide sequence: TGCAGCGTTGAAGGTGGCGGGGGGCAAGAGACCCAGTACTTC.